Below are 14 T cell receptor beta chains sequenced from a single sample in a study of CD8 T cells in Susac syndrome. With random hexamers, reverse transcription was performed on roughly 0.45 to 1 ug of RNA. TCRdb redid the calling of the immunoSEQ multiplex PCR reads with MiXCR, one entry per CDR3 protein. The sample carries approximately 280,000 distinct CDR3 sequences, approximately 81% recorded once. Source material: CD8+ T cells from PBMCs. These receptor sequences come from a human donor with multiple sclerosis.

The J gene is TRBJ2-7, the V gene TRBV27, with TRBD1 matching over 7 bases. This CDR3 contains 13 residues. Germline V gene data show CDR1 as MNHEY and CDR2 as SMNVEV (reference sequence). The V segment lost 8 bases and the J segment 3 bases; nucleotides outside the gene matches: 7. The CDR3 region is CASALTGYYEQYF. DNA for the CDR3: TGTGCCAGCGCTTTGACAGGGTACTACGAGCAGTACTTC.

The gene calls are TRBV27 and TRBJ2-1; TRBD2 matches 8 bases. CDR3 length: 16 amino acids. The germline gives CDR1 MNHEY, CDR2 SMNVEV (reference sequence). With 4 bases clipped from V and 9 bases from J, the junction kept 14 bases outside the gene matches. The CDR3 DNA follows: TGTGCCAGCAGTTCCCGTAAAGACGGGAGGGCCGGTGAGCAGTTCTTC. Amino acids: CASSSRKDGRAGEQFF.

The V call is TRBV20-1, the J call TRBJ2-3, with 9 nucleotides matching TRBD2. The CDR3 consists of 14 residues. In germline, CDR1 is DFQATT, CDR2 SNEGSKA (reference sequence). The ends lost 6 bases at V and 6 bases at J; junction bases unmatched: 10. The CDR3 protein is CSAPLLAGPDTQYF. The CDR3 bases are TGCAGTGCGCCGCTACTAGCGGGCCCGGATACGCAGTATTTT.

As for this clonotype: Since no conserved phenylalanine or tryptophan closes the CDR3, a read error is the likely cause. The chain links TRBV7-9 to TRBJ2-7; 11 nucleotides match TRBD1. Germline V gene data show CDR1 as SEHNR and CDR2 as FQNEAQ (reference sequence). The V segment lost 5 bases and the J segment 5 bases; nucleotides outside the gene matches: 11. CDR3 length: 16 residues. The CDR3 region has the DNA TGTGCCAGCAGCAAATTAGCCGGGACAGGGGGGGACGAGCAGTACCTC. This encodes CASSKLAGTGGDEQYL.

CDR3 loop: CASIPPTAYEQYF. The CDR3 DNA reads as TGTGCCAGCATCCCTCCGACAGCCTACGAGCAGTACTTC. This chain links TRBV7-2 with TRBJ2-7, with a weak D call TRBD1 (5 bases). This CDR3 has 13 residues. The V gene lost 7 bases and the J gene lost 2 bases, with 12 bases spanning the gap. Per germline, CDR1 SGHTA and CDR2 FQGNSA. The full variable domain, rest sourced from reference TRBV7-2 and TRBJ2-7, is GAGVSQSPSNKVTEKGKDVELRCDPISGHTALYWYRQSLGQGLEFLIYFQGNSAPDKSGLPSDRFSAERTGGSVSTLTIQRTQQEDSAVYLCASIPPTAYEQYFGPGTRLTVT.

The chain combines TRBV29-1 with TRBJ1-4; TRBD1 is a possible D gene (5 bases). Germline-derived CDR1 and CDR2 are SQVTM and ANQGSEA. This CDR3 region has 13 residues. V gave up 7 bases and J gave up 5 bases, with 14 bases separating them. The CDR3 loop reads CSGTDSMNEKLFF. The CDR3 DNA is TGCAGCGGAACTGACAGCATGAATGAAAAACTGTTTTTT. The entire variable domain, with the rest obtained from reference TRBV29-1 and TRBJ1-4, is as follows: SAVISQKPSRDICQRGTSLTIQCQVDSQVTMMFWYRQQPGQSLTLIATANQGSEATYESGFVIDKFPISRPNLTFSTLTVSNMSPEDSSIYLCSGTDSMNEKLFFGSGTQLSVL.

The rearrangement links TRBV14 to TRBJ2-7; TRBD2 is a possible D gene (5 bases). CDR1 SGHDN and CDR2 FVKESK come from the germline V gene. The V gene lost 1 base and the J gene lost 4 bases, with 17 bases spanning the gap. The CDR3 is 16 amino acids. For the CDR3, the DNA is TGTGCCAGCAGCCAAGGGTTCGGGATGAGAGCTTACGAGCAGTACTTC. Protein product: CASSQGFGMRAYEQYF.

CDR3: CASRVGTRKETQYF. For the CDR3, the DNA is TGTGCCAGCAGGGTAGGGACTAGAAAAGAGACCCAGTACTTC. The chain uses TRBV27 and TRBJ2-5; 8 positions agree with TRBD2. Trimming cost V 6 bases and J 3 bases; bases outside gene matches: 6. Germline CDR1 and CDR2: MNHEY and SMNVEV (reference sequence). This CDR3 has 14 amino acids.

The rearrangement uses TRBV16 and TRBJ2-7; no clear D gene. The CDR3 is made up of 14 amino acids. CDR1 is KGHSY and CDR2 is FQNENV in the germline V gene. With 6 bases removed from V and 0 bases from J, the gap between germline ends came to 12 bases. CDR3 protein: CASRPERNSYEQYF. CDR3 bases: TGTGCCAGCAGACCAGAACGGAACTCCTACGAGCAGTACTTC. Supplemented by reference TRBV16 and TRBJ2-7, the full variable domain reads GEEVAQTPKHLVRGEGQKAKLYCAPIKGHSYVFWYQQVLKNEFKFLISFQNENVFDETGMPKERFSAKCLPNSPCSLEIQATKLEDSAVYFCASRPERNSYEQYFGPGTRLTVT.

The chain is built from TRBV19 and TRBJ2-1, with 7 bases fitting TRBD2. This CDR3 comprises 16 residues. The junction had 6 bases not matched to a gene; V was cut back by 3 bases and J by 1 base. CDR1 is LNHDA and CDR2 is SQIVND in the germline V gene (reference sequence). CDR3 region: CASSMQLAASYNEQFF. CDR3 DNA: TGTGCCAGTAGTATGCAGCTAGCGGCTTCCTACAATGAGCAGTTCTTC.

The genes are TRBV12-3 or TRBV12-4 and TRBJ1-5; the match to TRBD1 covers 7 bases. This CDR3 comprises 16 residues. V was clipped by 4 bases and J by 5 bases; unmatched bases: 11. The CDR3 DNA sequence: TGTGCCAGCAGTTCCTCTTACCGACAGGGCGATCAGCCCCAGCATTTT. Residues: CASSSSYRQGDQPQHF.

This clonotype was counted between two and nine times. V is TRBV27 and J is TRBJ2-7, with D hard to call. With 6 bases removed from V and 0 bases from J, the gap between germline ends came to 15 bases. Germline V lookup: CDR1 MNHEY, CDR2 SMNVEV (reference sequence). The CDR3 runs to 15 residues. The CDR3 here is CASSLQYSSSYEQYF. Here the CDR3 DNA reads TGTGCCAGCAGCCTACAGTACTCTAGCTCCTACGAGCAGTACTTC.

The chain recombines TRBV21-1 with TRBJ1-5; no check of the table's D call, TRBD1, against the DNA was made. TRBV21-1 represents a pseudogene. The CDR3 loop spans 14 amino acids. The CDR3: CASSYDSFLQPQHF. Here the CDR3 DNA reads TGTGCCAGCAGTTATGACAGTTTCCTCCAGCCCCAGCATTTT.

This chain's CDR3 is CATTPGPGYGYTF. CDR3 in DNA: TGTGCCACCACTCCTGGACCGGGCTATGGCTACACCTTC. The J gene is TRBJ1-2, the V gene TRBV15; D gene unclear. CDR3 length: 13 residues. Per the germline V gene, CDR1 is LNHNV and CDR2 is YYDKDF (reference sequence). Trimming left V 7 bases short and J 4 bases short, with 13 bases between.